Only a few counts were recorded for the clone carrying this T cell receptor beta chain. Its specificity is not known. The data were obtained in a study of T-cell memory formation after mild COVID-19. Overall study context: Largely, the TCR clusters proved donor specific. Study observations and caveats: Pre-infection memory harbored some responding clones, suggesting cross-reactive memory joined. Contracting CD4+ clones were located mainly in CM and EM, and CD8+ clones in EMRA.

Sample barcodes and UMIs were carried by the TCR alpha and TCR beta cDNA libraries that 5'RACE generated with constant-segment primers. Each CDR3 protein gets one entry after TCRdb re-called the 5' RACE reads with MiXCR. The sample contains 450,000 to 650,000 distinct CDR3 sequences, under 20% of which appear only once. The sequenced material came from PBMCs or a T cell subset sorted from them (not recorded which). The sequence was collected from an adult woman who had mild COVID-19 (a few samples of this study predate the infection). Cell type and time point are not known.

CDR3: CATSDLPSGRASEQFF. The CDR3 DNA reads as TGTGCCACCAGTGATTTGCCGAGCGGGAGGGCCAGTGAGCAGTTCTTC. V gene TRBV24-1 combines with J gene TRBJ2-1, with TRBD2 matching 10 bases. After removal of 0 bases from V and 9 bases from J, the junction contained 7 bases not matched to a gene. The germline CDR1 and CDR2 sequences are KGHDR and SFDVKD. The CDR3 runs 16 residues.